This entry is about one T cell receptor beta chain. Its antigen is not known. These data come from a study of T cell responses to AZD1222 COVID-19 vaccine. Method: immunoSEQ multiplex PCR; TCRdb's copy keeps in-frame clones and lacks some. This table holds some 180,000 clones, approximately 93% found once. The germline gives CDR1 WSHSY, CDR2 SAAADI. The ends lost 8 bases at V and 0 bases at J; junction bases unmatched: 9. The CDR3 is made up of 15 amino acids. The study's findings and limits: CD4 TCRs linked to vaccination spanned spike, dominating at 160-218 and 743-854. Per reports, nearly half of all spike-specific TCRs target regions that are unmutated in variants. Seropositivity was recorded at baseline in only six AZD1222 recipients.

The clonotype comes from an adult who received the AZD1222 COVID-19 vaccine. The sample here was peripheral blood, taken 28 days after the second AZD1222 dose. The gene calls are TRBV10-2 and TRBJ2-7, with 8 nucleotides matching TRBD1. CDR3 nucleotide sequence: TGCGCCAGCTCCGACAGGGGTCGAAGCTCCTACGAGCAGTACTTC. Its protein is CASSDRGRSSYEQYF.